These 31 T cell receptor beta chains were all obtained from the same sample, sequenced in a study of blood T cell repertoires in COVID-19. Method: immunoSEQ multiplex PCR; TCRdb's copy keeps in-frame clones and lacks some. Of around 94,000 clones listed, about 91% were seen once; the top ten hold 4% to 4.5%. Source material: peripheral blood. The source of these receptors is a man aged 18 to 30 with acute or convalescent COVID-19.

This clone was found a few times. The chain links TRBV27 to TRBJ1-5; D might be TRBD1 (5 bases). The V gene's germline CDR1 is MNHEY and CDR2 SMNVEV (reference sequence). This CDR3 is 13 amino acids long. Trimming took off 6 bases at V and 5 bases at J, with 11 bases between the two ends. CDR3 sequence (DNA): TGTGCCAGCAGCCCCCGGGGGGATCAGCCCCAGCATTTT. Its translation: CASSPRGDQPQHF.

The J gene is TRBJ2-7, the V gene TRBV7-9, with 7 bases matching TRBD1. V lost 1 base to trimming and J lost 2 bases; unmatched junction nucleotides: 5. The CDR3 runs to 15 residues. CDR1 is SEHNR and CDR2 is FQNEAQ in the germline V gene (reference sequence). The CDR3 reads CASSLVGDRAYEQYF. CDR3 nucleotide sequence: TGTGCCAGCAGCTTAGTTGGCGACAGGGCCTACGAGCAGTACTTC.

The rearrangement links TRBV4-1 to TRBJ2-2; a weak D match, TRBD1 (5 bases). Trimming shortened V by 4 bases and J by 0 bases, and 9 bases separated the two germline ends. This CDR3 region has 15 residues. Germline values: CDR1 MGHRA, CDR2 YSYEKL. This CDR3 reads CASSRTPANTGELFF. As DNA, the CDR3 is TGCGCCAGCAGCCGGACACCCGCGAACACCGGGGAGCTGTTTTTT.

This rearrangement joins TRBV5-4 to TRBJ1-4; D is possibly TRBD1 (5 bases). The V and J ends lost 3 bases and 6 bases respectively, with 18 bases between them. The germline V gene has CDR1 SGHNT and CDR2 YYREEE (reference sequence). The CDR3 is made up of 16 amino acids. The CDR3 sequence is CASSSGGTGPDEKLFF. For the CDR3, the DNA is TGTGCCAGCAGCTCTGGCGGCACAGGACCCGATGAAAAACTGTTTTTT. Full variable domain (missing parts from reference TRBV5-4 and TRBJ1-4): ETGVTQSPTHLIKTRGQQVTLRCSSQSGHNTVSWYQQALGQGPQFIFQYYREEENGRGNFPPRFSGLQFPNYSSELNVNALELDDSALYLCASSSGGTGPDEKLFFGSGTQLSVL.

The V and J genes are TRBV5-1 and TRBJ1-2, with D possibly matching TRBD1 (5 bases). The CDR3 is 13 residues long. Germline V gene lookup returns CDR1 SGHRS and CDR2 YFSETQ. The V end lost 5 bases, the J end lost 3 bases, and 11 bases lay between the germline ends. The CDR3 loop reads CASSGQVDYGYTF. CDR3 bases: TGCGCCAGCAGTGGACAAGTGGACTATGGCTACACCTTC.

This chain uses TRBV2 with TRBJ2-1; D perhaps matches TRBD1 (5 bases). This CDR3 region has 15 residues. The V end lost 11 bases, the J end lost 4 bases, and 21 bases lay between the germline ends. The germline gives CDR1 SNHLY, CDR2 FYNNEI. The CDR3 region has the DNA TGTGCCGCATGGGCATCGACAGTCGGTTACAATGAGCAGTTCTTC. Its translation: CAAWASTVGYNEQFF.

The V gene is TRBV19, the J gene TRBJ2-3; the match to TRBD2 covers 7 bases. V lost 8 bases, J lost 1 base, and 9 bases stayed unmatched. Germline loops: CDR1 LNHDA, CDR2 SQIVND (reference sequence). The CDR3 consists of 15 residues. The CDR3 DNA reads as TGTGCCAGTTCCCAAGGACTAGGACGCACAGATACGCAGTATTTT. It yields the protein CASSQGLGRTDTQYF.

The chain joins TRBV7-9 to TRBJ1-6; 9 bases are a match to TRBD1. CDR1 is SEHNR, CDR2 FQNEAQ, per germline (reference sequence). This CDR3 is 14 amino acids long. J was trimmed by 10 bases and V by 1 base; bases with no gene match: 2. DNA of the CDR3: TGTGCCAGCAGCTTAGGGGACAGGGAATCACCCCTCCACTTT. It encodes CASSLGDRESPLHF.

The V gene is TRBV24-1, the J gene TRBJ2-5, with a tentative D call TRBD1 (6 bases). Germline V gene lookup returns CDR1 KGHDR and CDR2 SFDVKD. The CDR3 length is 16 residues. V lost 1 base and J 0 bases, leaving 11 bases between the germline ends. The CDR3 DNA sequence: TGTGCCACCAGTGATTTCGGACAGTCAAACCAAGAGACCCAGTACTTC. This encodes CATSDFGQSNQETQYF.

The chain links TRBV30 to TRBJ1-2; D is uncertain. Germline V lookup: CDR1 GTSNPN, CDR2 SVGIG (reference sequence). This CDR3 comprises 13 residues. The V and J ends lost 0 bases and 8 bases respectively, with 13 bases between them. The CDR3 spells CAWSVNRAAGYTF. CDR3 nucleotides: TGTGCCTGGAGTGTTAACAGAGCGGCGGGCTACACCTTC.

This clone is a singleton in its sample. This rearrangement joins TRBV19 to TRBJ1-1, with D possibly TRBD1 on 5 matching bases. CDR1 LNHDA and CDR2 SQIVND come from the germline V gene (reference sequence). V was shortened by 6 bases and J by 0 bases, with 14 bases between the two germline ends. The CDR3 length is 15 residues. The CDR3 sequence is CASRIQVSMNTEAFF. As DNA, the CDR3 is TGTGCCAGTAGAATACAGGTATCCATGAACACTGAAGCTTTCTTT.

This clone was observed a single time. The gene calls are TRBV7-9 and TRBJ1-1; D perhaps matches TRBD1 (6 bases). The V and J ends lost 2 bases and 8 bases respectively, with 9 bases between them. Germline V gene data show CDR1 as SEHNR and CDR2 as FQNEAQ (reference sequence). The CDR3 length is 12 residues. This chain's CDR3 is CASSLPTGEAFF. CDR3 bases: TGTGCCAGCAGCTTACCAACAGGGGAAGCTTTCTTT.

The chain uses TRBV6-5 and TRBJ1-2; D call uncertain. Looked up from germline, CDR1 is MNHEY and CDR2 is SVGAGI. V shed 6 bases and J shed 7 bases, with 9 bases lying between them. The length of the CDR3 is 11 residues. CDR3: CASREVGGYTF. Here the CDR3 DNA reads TGTGCCAGCAGGGAGGTGGGTGGCTACACCTTC.

The chain is built from TRBV30 and TRBJ2-1, with 8 bases matching TRBD2. The CDR3 runs to 13 residues. V was clipped by 0 bases and J by 9 bases; unmatched bases: 4. Germline CDR1 is GTSNPN and CDR2 is SVGIG (reference sequence). The CDR3 nucleotides are TGTGCCTGGAGTGTCGGGGGGGATGGTGAGCAGTTCTTC. Its translation is CAWSVGGDGEQFF.

The genes are TRBV9 and TRBJ2-1, with 11 bases fitting TRBD2. This CDR3 comprises 18 residues. Germline CDR1 and CDR2: SGDLS and YYNGEE. J gave up 2 bases and V 0 bases, and 7 bases lay outside the gene matches. CDR3 region: CASSVGPLAGGPYNEQFF. In DNA, the CDR3 is TGTGCCAGCAGCGTAGGCCCCTTAGCGGGAGGGCCCTACAATGAGCAGTTCTTC. The full variable domain, in which reference TRBV9 and TRBJ2-1 provide the parts outside the CDR3, is DSGVTQTPKHLITATGQRVTLRCSPRSGDLSVYWYQQSLDQGLQFLIQYYNGEERAKGNILERFSAQQFPDLHSELNLSSLELGDSALYFCASSVGPLAGGPYNEQFFGPGTRLTVL.

This clone has just a few counts. The J gene is TRBJ2-7, the V gene TRBV2; tentative D call: TRBD2 (6 bases). V lost 9 bases and J lost 4, with 19 bases in between. Germline V gene data show CDR1 as SNHLY and CDR2 as FYNNEI. The CDR3 contains 14 residues. For the CDR3, the DNA is TGTGCCAGTGCTGGAGGGGTGGGCGTATACGAGCAGTACTTC. Residues: CASAGGVGVYEQYF. Drawing the rest from reference TRBV2 and TRBJ2-7, the complete variable domain is EPEVTQTPSHQVTQMGQEVILRCVPISNHLYFYWYRQILGQKVEFLVSFYNNEISEKSEIFDDQFSVERPDGSNFTLKIRSTKLEDSAMYFCASAGGVGVYEQYFGPGTRLTVT.

This chain links TRBV12-5 with TRBJ2-7, with D possibly being TRBD2 (6 bases). This CDR3 has 15 amino acids. Trimming took 3 bases from V and 2 from J, leaving 14 bases between them. Germline V gene data show CDR1 as LGHNT and CDR2 as FRNRAP. The CDR3 DNA sequence: TGTGCTAGTGGTTTTTCGGACACGGGAGCCTACGAGCAGTACTTC. Protein product: CASGFSDTGAYEQYF. Looking up the rest from reference TRBV12-5 and TRBJ2-7 gives the full variable domain: DARVTQTPRHKVTEMGQEVTMRCQPILGHNTVFWYRQTMMQGLELLAYFRNRAPLDDSGMPKDRFSAEMPDATLATLKIQPSEPRDSAVYFCASGFSDTGAYEQYFGPGTRLTVT.

This clone was detected only once. V usage is TRBV30 and J usage is TRBJ1-2; D not certain. The V gene's germline CDR1 is GTSNPN and CDR2 SVGIG (reference sequence). The CDR3 runs 16 residues. Trimming took off 0 bases at V and 0 bases at J, with 14 bases between the two ends. The chain's CDR3 is CAWSVAGATPNYGYTF. CDR3 bases: TGTGCCTGGAGTGTAGCGGGAGCAACCCCTAACTATGGCTACACCTTC.

The gene calls are TRBV7-6 and TRBJ1-4; 9 bases align to TRBD1. With V trimmed by 5 bases and J by 3 bases, 13 bases remained unmatched. This CDR3 has 18 amino acids. Germline lookup yields CDR1 SGHVS and CDR2 FNYEAQ. CDR3 residues: CASSISNRGPSANEKLFF. The CDR3 nucleotides read TGTGCCAGCAGCATATCTAACAGGGGGCCCTCGGCTAATGAAAAACTGTTTTTT.

V gene TRBV5-1 combines with J gene TRBJ2-7; perhaps TRBD1 as D (6 bases). Trimming cost V 4 bases and J 5 bases, with 19 bases left between them. The CDR3 is 15 residues long. The germline gives CDR1 SGHRS, CDR2 YFSETQ. The CDR3, as DNA: TGCGCCAGCAGCGAGCCACAGGGTGTGGCCCACGAGCAGTACTTC. Translated: CASSEPQGVAHEQYF. Full variable domain (rest looked up from reference TRBV5-1 and TRBJ2-7): KAGVTQTPRYLIKTRGQQVTLSCSPISGHRSVSWYQQTPGQGLQFLFEYFSETQRNKGNFPGRFSGRQFSNSRSEMNVSTLELGDSALYLCASSEPQGVAHEQYFGPGTRLTVT.

The V and J genes are TRBV11-3 and TRBJ2-1, with 7 nucleotides matching TRBD2. The CDR3 totals 15 residues. Germline V gene sequence: CDR1 SGHNT, CDR2 YENEEA. Trimming at V came to 5 bases and at J to 9 bases, leaving 13 bases not matched to a gene. This CDR3 is CASSPGTTRSAEQFF. The CDR3 DNA is TGTGCCAGCAGCCCCGGGACTACTCGGTCGGCTGAGCAGTTCTTC.

The genes are TRBV5-6 and TRBJ1-1; tentatively, D is TRBD1 (5 bases). CDR3 length equals 14 residues. Between the trimmed V and J ends, which lost 4 bases and 9 bases, there was a span of 19 bases. CDR1 and CDR2 (germline): SGHDT, YYEEEE. Here the CDR3 DNA reads TGTGCCAGCAGCCGACAGCCGGATTCCTCTAAAGCTTTCTTT. Translating gives CASSRQPDSSKAFF.

The chain combines TRBV27 with TRBJ1-1; tentative D call: TRBD1 (6 bases). V shed 7 bases and J shed 5 bases, with 20 bases lying between them. CDR1 and CDR2 (germline): MNHEY, SMNVEV (reference sequence). The CDR3 is made up of 15 amino acids. The CDR3 reads CASIQGRGKGTEAFF. The CDR3 DNA reads TGTGCCAGCATTCAAGGCAGGGGAAAGGGGACTGAAGCTTTCTTT.

This clone was picked up a small number of times. V gene TRBV27 combines with J gene TRBJ2-7, with TRBD2 identical over 7 bases. CDR1 MNHEY and CDR2 SMNVEV come from the germline V gene (reference sequence). The CDR3 is made up of 13 amino acids. V lost 8 bases, J lost 3 bases, and 7 bases stayed unmatched. The CDR3 sequence: CASFGTNHYEQYF. For the CDR3, the DNA is TGTGCCAGCTTCGGGACTAATCACTACGAGCAGTACTTC.

The chain recombines TRBV5-1 with TRBJ1-1; TRBD1 is a possible D gene (5 bases). The CDR3 has 16 residues. V lost 0 bases and J 1 base, leaving 13 bases between the germline ends. Germline-derived CDR1 and CDR2 are SGHRS and YFSETQ. The CDR3 sequence: CASSLGVGAGNTEAFF. The CDR3 nucleotides are TGCGCCAGCAGCTTGGGGGTAGGGGCTGGGAACACTGAAGCTTTCTTT.

The chain links TRBV7-9 to TRBJ1-2, with D unresolved. The CDR3 runs 13 residues. The ends were cut back, 3 bases at V and 4 bases at J, with 9 bases in the middle. Germline CDR1 reads SEHNR; CDR2 reads FQNEAQ (reference sequence). CDR3 region: CASSFEQFYGYTF. The CDR3 DNA is TGTGCCAGCAGCTTTGAACAGTTCTATGGCTACACCTTC.

In its sample, this clone was seen a few times. The chain links TRBV30 to TRBJ2-1; 10 bases match TRBD1. The CDR3 contains 15 residues. Germline CDR1 GTSNPN, CDR2 SVGIG (reference sequence). The ends lost 1 base at V and 2 bases at J; junction bases unmatched: 2. The chain's CDR3 is CAWSGGQGAYNEQFF. CDR3 bases: TGTGCCTGGAGTGGAGGACAGGGGGCCTACAATGAGCAGTTCTTC.

The gene calls are TRBV27 and TRBJ2-7; D is uncertain. Trimming removed 2 bases from V and 7 bases from J, with 12 bases in between. This CDR3 is 13 amino acids long. CDR1 is MNHEY, CDR2 SMNVEV, per germline (reference sequence). The CDR3 reads CASSLLEGGEQYF. In DNA, the CDR3 is TGTGCCAGCAGTTTACTAGAAGGTGGTGAGCAGTACTTC.

The V call is TRBV5-4, the J call TRBJ1-1; a weak D match, TRBD1 (6 bases). The CDR3 consists of 14 residues. Germline V CDR1 and CDR2: SGHNT, YYREEE (reference sequence). With 2 bases removed from V and 1 base from J, the gap between germline ends came to 9 bases. CDR3 in amino acids: CASSFKTGNTEAFF. The CDR3 DNA reads TGTGCCAGCAGCTTTAAGACAGGGAACACTGAAGCTTTCTTT.

This chain uses TRBV7-6 with TRBJ2-7, with 10 bases fitting TRBD2. Trimming at V came to 2 bases and at J to 7 bases, leaving 8 bases not matched to a gene. From germline, CDR1 is SGHVS and CDR2 FNYEAQ. This CDR3 has 15 residues. CDR3 DNA sequence: TGTGCCAGCAGCTTACTAGCGGGGGCCCTTCGTGAGCAGTACTTC. It is translated as CASSLLAGALREQYF.

The chain employs TRBV19 and TRBJ2-1; 7 bases map to TRBD2. Germline V gene sequence: CDR1 LNHDA, CDR2 SQIVND (reference sequence). The V gene end was trimmed by 7 bases and the J gene end by 7 bases; junction bases not matched to a gene: 7. This CDR3 is 13 amino acids long. DNA for the CDR3: TGTGCCAGTACTCCCGGGGGGAATAATGAGCAGTTCTTC. Its translation is CASTPGGNNEQFF.